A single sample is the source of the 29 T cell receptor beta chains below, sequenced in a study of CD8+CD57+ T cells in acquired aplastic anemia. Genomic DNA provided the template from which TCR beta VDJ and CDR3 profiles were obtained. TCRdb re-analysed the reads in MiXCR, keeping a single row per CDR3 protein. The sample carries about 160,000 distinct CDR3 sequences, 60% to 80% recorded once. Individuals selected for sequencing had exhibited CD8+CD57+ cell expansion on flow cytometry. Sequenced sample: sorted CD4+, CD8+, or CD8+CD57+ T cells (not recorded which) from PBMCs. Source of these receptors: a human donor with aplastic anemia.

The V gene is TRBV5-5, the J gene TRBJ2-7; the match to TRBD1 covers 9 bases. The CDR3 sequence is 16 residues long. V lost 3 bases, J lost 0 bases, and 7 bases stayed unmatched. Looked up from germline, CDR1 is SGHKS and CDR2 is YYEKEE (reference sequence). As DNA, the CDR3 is TGTGCCAGCAGCTACTATGGGACAGGGTACTCCTACGAGCAGTACGTC. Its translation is CASSYYGTGYSYEQYV.

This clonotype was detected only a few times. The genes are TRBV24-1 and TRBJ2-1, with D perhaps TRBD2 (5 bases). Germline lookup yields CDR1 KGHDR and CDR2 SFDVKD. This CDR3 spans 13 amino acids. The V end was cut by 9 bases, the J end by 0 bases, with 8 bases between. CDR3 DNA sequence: TGTGCCACCGCGGACTCCTCCTACAATGAGCAGTTCTTC. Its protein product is CATADSSYNEQFF.

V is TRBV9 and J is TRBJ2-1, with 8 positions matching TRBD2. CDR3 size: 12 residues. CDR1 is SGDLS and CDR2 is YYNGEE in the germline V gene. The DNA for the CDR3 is TGTGCTTCAGCGGGAGACTACAATGAGCAGTTCTTC. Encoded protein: CASAGDYNEQFF. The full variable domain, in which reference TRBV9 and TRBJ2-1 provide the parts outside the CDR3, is DSGVTQTPKHLITATGQRVTLRCSPRSGDLSVYWYQQSLDQGLQFLIQYYNGEERAKGNILERFSAQQFPDLHSELNLSSLELGDSALYFCASAGDYNEQFFGPGTRLTVL.

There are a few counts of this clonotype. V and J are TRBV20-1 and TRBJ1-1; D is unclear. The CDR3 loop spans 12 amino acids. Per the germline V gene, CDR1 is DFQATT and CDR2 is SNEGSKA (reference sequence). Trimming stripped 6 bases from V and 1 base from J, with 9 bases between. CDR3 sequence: CSATKTNTEAFF. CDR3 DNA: TGCAGTGCGACCAAGACGAACACTGAAGCTTTCTTT.

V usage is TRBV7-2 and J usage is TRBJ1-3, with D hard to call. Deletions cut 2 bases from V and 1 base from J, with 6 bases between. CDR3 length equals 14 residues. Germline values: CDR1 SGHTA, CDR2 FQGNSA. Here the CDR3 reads CASSLQHSGNTIYF. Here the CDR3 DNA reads TGTGCCAGCAGCTTACAGCATTCTGGAAACACCATATATTTT.

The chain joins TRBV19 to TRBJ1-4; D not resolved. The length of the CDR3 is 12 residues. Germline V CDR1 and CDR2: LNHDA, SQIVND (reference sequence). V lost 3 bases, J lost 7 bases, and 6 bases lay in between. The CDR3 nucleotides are TGTGCCAGTAGTATTTCGAGTGAAAAACTGTTTTTT. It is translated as CASSISSEKLFF.

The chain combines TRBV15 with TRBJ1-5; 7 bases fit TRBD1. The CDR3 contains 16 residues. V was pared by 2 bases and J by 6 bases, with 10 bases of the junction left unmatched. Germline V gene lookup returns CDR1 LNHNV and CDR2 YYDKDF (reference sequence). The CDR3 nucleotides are TGTGCCACCAGCAGAACCCCGCGACAGGGAAGTCAGCCCCAGCATTTT. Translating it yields CATSRTPRQGSQPQHF.

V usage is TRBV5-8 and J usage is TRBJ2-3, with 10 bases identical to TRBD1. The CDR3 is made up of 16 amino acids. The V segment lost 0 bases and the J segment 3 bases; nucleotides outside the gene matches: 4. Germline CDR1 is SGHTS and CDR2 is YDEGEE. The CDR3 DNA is TGTGCCAGCAGCTTGGCGGACAGGGGGTCGACAGATACGCAGTATTTT. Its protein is CASSLADRGSTDTQYF.

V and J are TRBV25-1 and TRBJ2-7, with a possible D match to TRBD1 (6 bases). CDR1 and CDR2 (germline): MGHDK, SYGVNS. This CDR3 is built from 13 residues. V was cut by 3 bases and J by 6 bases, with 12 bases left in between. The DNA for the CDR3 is TGTGCCAGCAGTGACCCCACAGGGAGCGAGCAGTACTTC. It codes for CASSDPTGSEQYF.

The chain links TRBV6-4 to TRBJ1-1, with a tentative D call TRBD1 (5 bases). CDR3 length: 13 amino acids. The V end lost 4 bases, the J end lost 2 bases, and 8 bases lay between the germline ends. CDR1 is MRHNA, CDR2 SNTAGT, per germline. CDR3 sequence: CASSVRDNTEAFF. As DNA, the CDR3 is TGTGCCAGCAGTGTCCGGGACAACACTGAAGCTTTCTTT.

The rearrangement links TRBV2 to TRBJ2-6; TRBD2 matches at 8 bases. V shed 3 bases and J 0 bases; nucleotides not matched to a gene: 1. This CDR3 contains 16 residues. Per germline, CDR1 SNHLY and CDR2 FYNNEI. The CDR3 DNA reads TGTGCCAGCAGTGACCGGGGGGGCTCTGGGGCCAACGTCCTGACTTTC. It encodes CASSDRGGSGANVLTF.

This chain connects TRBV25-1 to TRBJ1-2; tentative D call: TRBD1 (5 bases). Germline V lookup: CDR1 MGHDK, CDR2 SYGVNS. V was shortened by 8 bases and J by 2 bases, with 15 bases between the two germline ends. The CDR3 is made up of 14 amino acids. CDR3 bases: TGTGCCAGCGGCGCCGGGACCGTCAACTATGGCTACACCTTC. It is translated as CASGAGTVNYGYTF.

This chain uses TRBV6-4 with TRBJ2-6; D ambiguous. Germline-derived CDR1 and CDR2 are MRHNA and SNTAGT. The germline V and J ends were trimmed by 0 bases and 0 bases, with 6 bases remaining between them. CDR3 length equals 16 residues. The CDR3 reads CASSDSSSSGANVLTF. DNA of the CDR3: TGTGCCAGCAGTGACTCTTCGAGCTCTGGGGCCAACGTCCTGACTTTC.

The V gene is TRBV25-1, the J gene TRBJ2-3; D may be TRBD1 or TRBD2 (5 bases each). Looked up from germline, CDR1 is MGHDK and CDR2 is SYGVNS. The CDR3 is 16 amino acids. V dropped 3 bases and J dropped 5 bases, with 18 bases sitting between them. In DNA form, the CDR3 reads TGTGCCAGCAGTGACCCTAGAGGGGTTCGTGTAGATACGCAGTATTTT. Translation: CASSDPRGVRVDTQYF.

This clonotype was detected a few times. This CDR3 reads CASSNGQINSPLHF. The CDR3 coding sequence is TGTGCCAGCAGTAACGGACAGATTAATTCACCCCTCCACTTT. The chain combines TRBV25-1 with TRBJ1-6; TRBD1 might be the D (6 bases). V was trimmed by 5 bases and J by 6 bases, leaving 11 bases between them. Germline V gene lookup returns CDR1 MGHDK and CDR2 SYGVNS. This CDR3 is built from 14 residues.

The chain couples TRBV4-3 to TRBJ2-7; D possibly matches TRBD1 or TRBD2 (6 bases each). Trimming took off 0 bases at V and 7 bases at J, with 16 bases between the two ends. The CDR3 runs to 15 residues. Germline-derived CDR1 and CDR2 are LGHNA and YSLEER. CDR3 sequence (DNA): TGCGCCAGCAGCCAAGATTTGGCGGAGGGGGATGAGCAGTACTTC. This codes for CASSQDLAEGDEQYF.

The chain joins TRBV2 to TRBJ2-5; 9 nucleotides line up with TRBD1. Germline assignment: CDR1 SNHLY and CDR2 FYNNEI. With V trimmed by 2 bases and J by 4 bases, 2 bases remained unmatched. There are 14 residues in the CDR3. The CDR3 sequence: CASSETGGVETQYF. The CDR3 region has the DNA TGTGCCAGCAGTGAAACAGGGGGCGTAGAGACCCAGTACTTC. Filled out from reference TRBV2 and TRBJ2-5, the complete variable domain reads EPEVTQTPSHQVTQMGQEVILRCVPISNHLYFYWYRQILGQKVEFLVSFYNNEISEKSEIFDDQFSVERPDGSNFTLKIRSTKLEDSAMYFCASSETGGVETQYFGPGTRLLVL.

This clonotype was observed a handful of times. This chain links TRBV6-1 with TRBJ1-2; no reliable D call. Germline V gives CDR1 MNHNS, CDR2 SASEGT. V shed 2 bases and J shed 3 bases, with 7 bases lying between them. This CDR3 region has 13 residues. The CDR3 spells CASSEQAHYGYTF. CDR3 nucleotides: TGTGCCAGCAGTGAACAGGCCCACTATGGCTACACCTTC.

CDR3 amino acids: CASSLGAGRYGYTF. The CDR3 DNA reads as TGTGCCAGCAGCTTAGGGGCGGGGAGGTATGGCTACACCTTC. The V call is TRBV7-2, the J call TRBJ1-2; D uncertain. Germline CDR1 SGHTA, CDR2 FQGNSA. The CDR3 length is 14 residues. The V end was cut by 1 base, the J end by 5 bases, with 11 bases between. Variable domain in full (rest from reference TRBV7-2 and TRBJ1-2): GAGVSQSPSNKVTEKGKDVELRCDPISGHTALYWYRQSLGQGLEFLIYFQGNSAPDKSGLPSDRFSAERTGGSVSTLTIQRTQQEDSAVYLCASSLGAGRYGYTFGSGTRLTVV.

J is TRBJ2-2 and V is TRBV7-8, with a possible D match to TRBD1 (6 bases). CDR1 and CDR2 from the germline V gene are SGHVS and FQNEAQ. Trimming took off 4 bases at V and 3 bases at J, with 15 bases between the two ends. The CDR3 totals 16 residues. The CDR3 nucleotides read TGTGCCAGCAGCTACTGGGACACCGGATACACCGGGGAGCTGTTTTTT. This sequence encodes CASSYWDTGYTGELFF.

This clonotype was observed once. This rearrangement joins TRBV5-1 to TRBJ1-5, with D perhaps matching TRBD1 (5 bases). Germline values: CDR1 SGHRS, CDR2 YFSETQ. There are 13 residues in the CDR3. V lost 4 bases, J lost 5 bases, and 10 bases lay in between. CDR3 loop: CASSAGPDQPQHF. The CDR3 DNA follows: TGCGCCAGCAGCGCGGGACCGGATCAGCCCCAGCATTTT.

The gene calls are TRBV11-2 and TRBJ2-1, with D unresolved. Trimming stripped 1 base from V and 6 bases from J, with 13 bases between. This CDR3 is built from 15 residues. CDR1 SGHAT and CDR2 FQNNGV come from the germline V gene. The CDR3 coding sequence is TGTGCCAGCAGCTTAGGGCCGACTCCATCCAATGAGCAGTTCTTC. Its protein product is CASSLGPTPSNEQFF.

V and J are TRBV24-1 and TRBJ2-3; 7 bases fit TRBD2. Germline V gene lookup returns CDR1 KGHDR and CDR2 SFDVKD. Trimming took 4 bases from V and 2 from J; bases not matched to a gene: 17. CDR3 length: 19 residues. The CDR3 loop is CATSDARPYEAGPTDTQYF. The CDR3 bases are TGTGCCACCAGTGACGCCCGCCCGTATGAAGCGGGACCCACAGATACGCAGTATTTT.

The CDR3 loop is CSAGGAGYNEQFF. Here the CDR3 DNA reads TGCAGTGCGGGGGGGGCGGGGTACAATGAGCAGTTCTTC. V usage is TRBV20-1 and J usage is TRBJ2-1; possible D gene TRBD2, 7 bases. The CDR3 totals 13 residues. The V and J ends lost 6 bases and 4 bases respectively, with 13 bases between them. In germline, CDR1 is DFQATT, CDR2 SNEGSKA (reference sequence).

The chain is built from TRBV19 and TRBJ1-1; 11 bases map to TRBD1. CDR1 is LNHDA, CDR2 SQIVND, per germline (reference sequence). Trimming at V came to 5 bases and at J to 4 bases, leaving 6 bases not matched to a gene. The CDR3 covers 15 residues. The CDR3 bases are TGTGCCAGTAGTGAGGGACAGGGGGTAAGCACTGAAGCTTTCTTT. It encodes CASSEGQGVSTEAFF.

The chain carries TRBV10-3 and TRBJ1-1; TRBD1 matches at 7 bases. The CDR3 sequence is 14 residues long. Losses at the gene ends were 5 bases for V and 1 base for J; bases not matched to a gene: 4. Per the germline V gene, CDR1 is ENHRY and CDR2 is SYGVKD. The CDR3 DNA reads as TGTGCCATCAGTTTCACAGGGGAGAACACTGAAGCTTTCTTT. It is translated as CAISFTGENTEAFF.

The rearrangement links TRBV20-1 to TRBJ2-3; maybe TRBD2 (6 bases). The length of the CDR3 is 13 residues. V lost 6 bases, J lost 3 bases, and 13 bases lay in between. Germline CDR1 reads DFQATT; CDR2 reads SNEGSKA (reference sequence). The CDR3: CSAWDWGTDTQYF. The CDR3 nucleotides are TGCAGTGCCTGGGACTGGGGGACAGATACGCAGTATTTT.

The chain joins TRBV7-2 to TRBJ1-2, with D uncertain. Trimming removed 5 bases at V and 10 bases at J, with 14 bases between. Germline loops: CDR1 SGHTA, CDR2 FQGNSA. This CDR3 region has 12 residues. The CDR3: CASSPFAEAYTF. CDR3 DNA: TGTGCCAGCAGCCCGTTTGCGGAGGCCTACACCTTC.

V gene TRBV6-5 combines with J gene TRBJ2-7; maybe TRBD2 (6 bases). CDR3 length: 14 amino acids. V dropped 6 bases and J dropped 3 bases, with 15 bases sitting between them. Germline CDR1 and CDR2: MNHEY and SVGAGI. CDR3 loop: CASSLLEGIYEQYF. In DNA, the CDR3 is TGTGCCAGCAGCTTACTGGAGGGGATCTACGAGCAGTACTTC.